This T cell receptor beta chain stems from a study of T cell repertoires in cytomegalovirus infection. Each CDR3 protein is one row after TCRdb ran MiXCR on the reads. The table has about 230,000 distinct CDR3 sequences, approximately 22% seen once. Trimming cost V 5 bases and J 11 bases, with 24 bases left between them. The CDR3 runs to 15 residues. Germline CDR1 MNHEY, CDR2 SVGAGI. The chain is built from TRBV6-5 and TRBJ2-5; D is ambiguous. Input material: CD8+ T cells from PBMCs. The source is a human donor in good health (CMV status not recorded). Some clones in this sample may be carry-over from other donors' samples. This chain's CDR3 is CASSNLGSREEIQYF. The CDR3 coding sequence is TGTGCCAGCAGTAACCTGGGTAGCAGAGAAGAGATTCAGTACTTC.